The source of this T cell receptor beta chain is a study of T cell repertoires in cytomegalovirus infection. The CDR3 runs to 12 residues. Germline V gene lookup returns CDR1 SGDLS and CDR2 YYNGEE. With 4 bases removed from V and 5 bases from J, the gap between germline ends came to 9 bases. TCRdb redid the calling of the reads with MiXCR, one entry per CDR3 protein. The table records approximately 110,000 distinct CDR3 sequences, about 9.4% of them present only once. As concerns this clonotype: What it binds is not known.

The V and J genes are TRBV9 and TRBJ2-5; D unresolved. The TCR originated in a human donor in good health (CMV status not recorded). Some clones in this sample may be carry-over from other donors' samples. The sample comprised PBMCs, sequenced either directly or after in vitro stimulation (not recorded which). As DNA, the CDR3 is TGTGCCAGCAGCCCCGCGTTTGAGACCCAGTACTTC. This sequence encodes CASSPAFETQYF.